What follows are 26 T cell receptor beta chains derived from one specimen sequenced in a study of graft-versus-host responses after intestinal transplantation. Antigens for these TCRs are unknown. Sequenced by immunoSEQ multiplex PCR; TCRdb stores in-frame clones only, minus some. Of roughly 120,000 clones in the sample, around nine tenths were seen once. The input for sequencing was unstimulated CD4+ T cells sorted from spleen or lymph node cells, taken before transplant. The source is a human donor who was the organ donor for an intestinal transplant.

In DNA, the CDR3 is TGTGCCAGCAGCTCCCCTAGCGGGAACACAGATACGCAGTATTTT. Its translation: CASSSPSGNTDTQYF. The rearrangement links TRBV5-4 to TRBJ2-3; 9 bases match TRBD2. The junction had 4 bases not matched to a gene; V was cut back by 3 bases and J by 2 bases. CDR3 size: 15 residues. Germline lookup yields CDR1 SGHNT and CDR2 YYREEE (reference sequence).

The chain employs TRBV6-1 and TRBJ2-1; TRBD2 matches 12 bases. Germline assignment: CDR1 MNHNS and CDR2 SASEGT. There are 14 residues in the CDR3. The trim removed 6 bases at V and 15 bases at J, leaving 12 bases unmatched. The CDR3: CASSRLAGDIKPFF. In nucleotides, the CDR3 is TGTGCCAGCAGCCGACTAGCGGGAGACATCAAGCCGTTCTTC.

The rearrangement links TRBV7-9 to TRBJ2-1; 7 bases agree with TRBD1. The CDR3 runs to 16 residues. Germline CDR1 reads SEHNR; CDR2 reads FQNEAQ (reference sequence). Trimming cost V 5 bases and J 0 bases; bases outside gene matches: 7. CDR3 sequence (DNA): TGTGCCAGCAGCCTGGACAGGCCAAGCTCCTACAATGAGCAGTTCTTC. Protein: CASSLDRPSSYNEQFF. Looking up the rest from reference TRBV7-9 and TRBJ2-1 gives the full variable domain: DTGVSQNPRHKITKRGQNVTFRCDPISEHNRLYWYRQTLGQGPEFLTYFQNEAQLEKSRLLSDRFSAERPKGSFSTLEIQRTEQGDSAMYLCASSLDRPSSYNEQFFGPGTRLTVL.

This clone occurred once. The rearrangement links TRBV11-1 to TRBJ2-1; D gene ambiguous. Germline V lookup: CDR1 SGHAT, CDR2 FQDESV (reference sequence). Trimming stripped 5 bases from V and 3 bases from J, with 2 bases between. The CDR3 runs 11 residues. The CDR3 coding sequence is TGTGCCAGCAGCCACTACAATGAGCAGTTCTTC. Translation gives CASSHYNEQFF. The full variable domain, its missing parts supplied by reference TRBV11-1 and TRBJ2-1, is EAEVAQSPRYKITEKSQAVAFWCDPISGHATLYWYRQILGQGPELLVQFQDESVVDDSQLPKDRFSAERLKGVDSTLKIQPAELGDSAMYLCASSHYNEQFFGPGTRLTVL.

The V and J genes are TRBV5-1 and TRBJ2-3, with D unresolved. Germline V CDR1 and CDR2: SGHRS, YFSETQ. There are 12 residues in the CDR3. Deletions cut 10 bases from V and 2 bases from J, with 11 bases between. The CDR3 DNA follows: TGCGCCTCCGGCCGTTACACAGATACGCAGTATTTT. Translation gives CASGRYTDTQYF.

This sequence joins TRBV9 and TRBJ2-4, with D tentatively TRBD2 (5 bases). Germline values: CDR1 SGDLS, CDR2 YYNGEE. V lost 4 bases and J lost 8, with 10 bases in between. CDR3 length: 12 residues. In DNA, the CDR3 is TGTGCCAGCAGCCCTATGAGGGACATTCAGTACTTC. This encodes CASSPMRDIQYF.

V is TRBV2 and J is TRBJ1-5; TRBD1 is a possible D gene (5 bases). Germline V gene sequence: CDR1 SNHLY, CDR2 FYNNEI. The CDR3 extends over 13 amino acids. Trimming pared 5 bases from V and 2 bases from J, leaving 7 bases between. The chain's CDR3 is CASSRDGNQPQHF. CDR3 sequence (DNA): TGTGCCAGCAGTCGGGACGGCAATCAGCCCCAGCATTTT.

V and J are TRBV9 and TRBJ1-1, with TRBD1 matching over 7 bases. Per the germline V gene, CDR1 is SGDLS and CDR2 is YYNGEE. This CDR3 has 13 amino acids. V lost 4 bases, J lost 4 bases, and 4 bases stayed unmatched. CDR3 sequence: CASSLTGSTEAFF. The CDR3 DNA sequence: TGTGCCAGCAGCCTGACAGGGAGCACTGAAGCTTTCTTT.

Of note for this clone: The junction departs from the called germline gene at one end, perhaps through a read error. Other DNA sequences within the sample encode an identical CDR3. The CDR3 is CASSVAENTEAFF. CDR3 bases: TGCGCCAGCAGCGTGGCAGAGAACACCGAAGCTTTCTTT. The chain couples TRBV5-1 to TRBJ1-1; the D is unclear. Germline V lookup: CDR1 SGHRS, CDR2 YFSETQ. CDR3 size: 13 residues.

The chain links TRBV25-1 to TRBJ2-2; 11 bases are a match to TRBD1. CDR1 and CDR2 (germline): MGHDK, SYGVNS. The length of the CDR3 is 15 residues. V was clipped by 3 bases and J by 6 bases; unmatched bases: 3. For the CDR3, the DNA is TGTGCCAGCAGTGAGGGACAGGGGGTGGCCGGGGAGCTGTTTTTT. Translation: CASSEGQGVAGELFF.

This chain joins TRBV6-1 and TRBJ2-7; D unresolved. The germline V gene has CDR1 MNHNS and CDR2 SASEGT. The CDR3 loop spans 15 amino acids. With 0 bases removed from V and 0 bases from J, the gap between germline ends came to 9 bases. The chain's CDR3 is CASSEARPASYEQYF. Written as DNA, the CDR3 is TGTGCCAGCAGTGAAGCGCGCCCGGCCTCCTACGAGCAGTACTTC.

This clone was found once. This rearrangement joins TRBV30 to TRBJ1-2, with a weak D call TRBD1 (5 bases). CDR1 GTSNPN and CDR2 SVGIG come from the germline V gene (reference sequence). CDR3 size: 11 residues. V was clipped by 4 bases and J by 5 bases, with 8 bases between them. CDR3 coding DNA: TGTGCCTGGAACAGGTGGTATGGCTACACCTTC. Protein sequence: CAWNRWYGYTF. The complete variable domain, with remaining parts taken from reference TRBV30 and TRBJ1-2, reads SQTIHQWPATLVQPVGSPLSLECTVEGTSNPNLYWYRQAAGRGLQLLFYSVGIGQISSEVPQNLSASRPQDRQFILSSKKLLLSDSGFYLCAWNRWYGYTFGSGTRLTVV.

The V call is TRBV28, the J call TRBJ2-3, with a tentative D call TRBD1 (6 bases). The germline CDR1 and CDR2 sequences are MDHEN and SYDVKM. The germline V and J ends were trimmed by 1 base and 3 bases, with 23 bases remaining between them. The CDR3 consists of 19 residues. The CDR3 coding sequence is TGTGCCAGCAGTTTATTTCCCGCGGCGACAGGAAGGGGGACAGATACGCAGTATTTT. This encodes CASSLFPAATGRGTDTQYF. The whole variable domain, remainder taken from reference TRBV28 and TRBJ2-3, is DVKVTQSSRYLVKRTGEKVFLECVQDMDHENMFWYRQDPGLGLRLIYFSYDVKMKEKGDIPEGYSVSREKKERFSLILESASTNQTSMYLCASSLFPAATGRGTDTQYFGPGTRLTVL.

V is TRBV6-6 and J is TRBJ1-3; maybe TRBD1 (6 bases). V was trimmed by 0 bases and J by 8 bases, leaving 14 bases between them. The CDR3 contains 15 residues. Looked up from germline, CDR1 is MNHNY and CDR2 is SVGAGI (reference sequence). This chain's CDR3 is CASSYSKGRGDTIYF. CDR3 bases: TGTGCCAGCAGTTACTCTAAAGGAAGGGGGGACACCATATATTTT.

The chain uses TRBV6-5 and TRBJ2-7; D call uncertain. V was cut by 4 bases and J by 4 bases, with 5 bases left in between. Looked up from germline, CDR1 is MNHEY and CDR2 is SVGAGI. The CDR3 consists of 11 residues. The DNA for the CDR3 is TGTGCCAGCAGTTGGGGTTACGAGCAGTACTTC. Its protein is CASSWGYEQYF.

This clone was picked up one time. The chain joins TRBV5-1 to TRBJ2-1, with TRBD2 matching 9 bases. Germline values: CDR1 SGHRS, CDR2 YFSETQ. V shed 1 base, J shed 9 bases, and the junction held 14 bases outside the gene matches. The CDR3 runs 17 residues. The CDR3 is CASSLISGGLGFTEQFF. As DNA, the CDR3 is TGCGCCAGCAGCTTGATTAGCGGGGGACTAGGGTTCACTGAGCAGTTCTTC. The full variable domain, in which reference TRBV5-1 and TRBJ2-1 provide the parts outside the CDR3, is KAGVTQTPRYLIKTRGQQVTLSCSPISGHRSVSWYQQTPGQGLQFLFEYFSETQRNKGNFPGRFSGRQFSNSRSEMNVSTLELGDSALYLCASSLISGGLGFTEQFFGPGTRLTVL.

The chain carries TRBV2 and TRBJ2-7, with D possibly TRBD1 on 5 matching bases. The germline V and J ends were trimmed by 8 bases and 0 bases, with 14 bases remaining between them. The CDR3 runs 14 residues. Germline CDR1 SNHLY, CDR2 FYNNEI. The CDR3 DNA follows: TGTGCCAGCGACGTGGGGCTTTCCTCCTACGAGCAGTACTTC. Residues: CASDVGLSSYEQYF.

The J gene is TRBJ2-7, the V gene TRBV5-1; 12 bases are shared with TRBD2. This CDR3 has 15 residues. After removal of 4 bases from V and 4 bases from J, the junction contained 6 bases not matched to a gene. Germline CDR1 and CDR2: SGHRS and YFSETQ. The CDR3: CASSPDGTSGYEQYF. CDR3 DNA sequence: TGCGCCAGCAGCCCAGACGGGACTAGCGGGTACGAGCAGTACTTC.

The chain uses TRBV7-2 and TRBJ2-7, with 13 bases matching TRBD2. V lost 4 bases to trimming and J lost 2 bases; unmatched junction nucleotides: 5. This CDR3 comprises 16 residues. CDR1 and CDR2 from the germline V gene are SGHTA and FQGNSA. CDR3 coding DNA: TGTGCCAGCAGCTCCCAGACTAGCGGGAGGCCCTACGAGCAGTACTTC. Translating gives CASSSQTSGRPYEQYF.

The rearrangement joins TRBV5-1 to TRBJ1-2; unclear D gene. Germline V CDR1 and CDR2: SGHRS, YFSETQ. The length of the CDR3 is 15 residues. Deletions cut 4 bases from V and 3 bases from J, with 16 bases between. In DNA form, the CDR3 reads TGCGCCAGCAGCCCAAGCGGGCCAAACTACTATGGCTACACCTTC. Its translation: CASSPSGPNYYGYTF.

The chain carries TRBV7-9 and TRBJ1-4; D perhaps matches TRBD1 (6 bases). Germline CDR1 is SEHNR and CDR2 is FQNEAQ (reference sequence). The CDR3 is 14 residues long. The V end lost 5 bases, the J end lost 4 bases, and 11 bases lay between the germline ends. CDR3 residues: CASSRTGSNEKLFF. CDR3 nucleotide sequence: TGTGCCAGCAGCCGAACAGGGAGTAATGAAAAACTGTTTTTT.

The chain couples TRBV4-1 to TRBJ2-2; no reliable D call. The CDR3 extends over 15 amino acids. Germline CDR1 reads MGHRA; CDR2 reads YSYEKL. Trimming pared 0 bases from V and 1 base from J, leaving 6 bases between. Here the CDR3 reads CASSQDWQNTGELFF. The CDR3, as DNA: TGCGCCAGCAGCCAAGATTGGCAGAACACCGGGGAGCTGTTTTTT.

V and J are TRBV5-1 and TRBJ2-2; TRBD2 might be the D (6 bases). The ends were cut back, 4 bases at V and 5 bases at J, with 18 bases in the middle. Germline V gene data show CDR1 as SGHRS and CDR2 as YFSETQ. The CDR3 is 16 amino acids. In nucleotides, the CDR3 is TGCGCCAGCAGCCAGAACCCGGGAGTTGAAACCGGGGAGCTGTTTTTT. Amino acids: CASSQNPGVETGELFF.

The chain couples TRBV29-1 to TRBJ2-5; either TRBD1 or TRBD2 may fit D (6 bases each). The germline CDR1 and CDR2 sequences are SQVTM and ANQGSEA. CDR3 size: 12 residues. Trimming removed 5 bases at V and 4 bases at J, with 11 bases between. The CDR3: CSVHREVETQYF. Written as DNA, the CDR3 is TGCAGCGTTCACAGGGAGGTAGAGACCCAGTACTTC.

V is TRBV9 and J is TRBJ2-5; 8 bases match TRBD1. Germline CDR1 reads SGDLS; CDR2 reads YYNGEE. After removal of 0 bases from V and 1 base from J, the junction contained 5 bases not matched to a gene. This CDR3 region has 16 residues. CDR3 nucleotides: TGTGCCAGCAGCGTAGCTGAGACAGGGGTCCAAGAGACCCAGTACTTC. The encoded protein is CASSVAETGVQETQYF.

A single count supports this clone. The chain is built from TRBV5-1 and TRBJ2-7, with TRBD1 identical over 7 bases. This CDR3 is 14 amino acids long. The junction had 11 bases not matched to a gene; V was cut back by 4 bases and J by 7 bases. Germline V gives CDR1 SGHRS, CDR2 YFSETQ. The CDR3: CASSLGKGADEQYF. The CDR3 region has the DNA TGCGCCAGCAGCCTGGGAAAGGGGGCGGATGAGCAGTACTTC.